The clone carrying this TCR beta chain has a count of ten or more. Trimming removed 6 bases from V and 6 bases from J; junction bases left unmatched: 7. There are 15 residues in the CDR3. This entry comes from a study of T-cell reconstitution after alpha-beta-depleted transplantation in children. For TCRbeta, the library was prepared with unique molecular identifiers. MiXCR, applied by TCRdb to the PCR reads, yields one record per CDR3 protein. The top ten clones hold approximately 2.4% of a sample with hundreds of thousands of distinct CDR3 sequences, approximately 12% of them seen once. This TCR was recovered from a human donor who donated a stem cell graft to a child with acute lymphoblastic leukemia. The chain joins TRBV12-3 or TRBV12-4 to TRBJ1-4; 10 positions agree with TRBD1. The sequencing used PBMCs from the stem cell graft donor, collected from the stem cell graft. The CDR3 region is CASSYGTGEDEKLFF. CDR3 coding DNA: TGTGCCAGCAGCTACGGGACAGGGGAAGATGAAAAACTGTTTTTT.